What follows is one T cell receptor beta chain and its context. Produced via immunoSEQ multiplex PCR; TCRdb's table is partial and in-frame only. Found here are about 200,000 clones, approximately 90% of them singletons; the top ten hold 1.2%. The record originates from a study of blood T cell repertoires in COVID-19. Germline V gene data show CDR1 as LGHDT and CDR2 as YNNKEL (reference sequence). V lost 1 base and J 5 bases, leaving 9 bases between the germline ends. There are 14 residues in the CDR3. The sequence came from a man aged 30-40 years who had recovered from COVID-19. The chain joins TRBV3-1 (or the pseudogene TRBV3-2) to TRBJ2-1, with a weak D call TRBD1 (6 bases). The sample was PBMCs or T cells enriched from blood (not recorded which). The CDR3, as DNA: TGTGCCAGCAGCCAAGCCACAGGGAACAATGAGCAGTTCTTC. It encodes CASSQATGNNEQFF.